The rows below give T cell receptor beta chains drawn from one sample of a study of blood T cell repertoires in COVID-19. Sequenced by immunoSEQ multiplex PCR; TCRdb stores in-frame clones only, minus some. The sample has hundreds of thousands of clones; 83% are singletons. Sequenced input: PBMCs or T cells enriched from blood (not recorded which). The receptors shown here come from a woman between 40 and 55 years old who had been exposed to COVID-19. Each CDR3 is given with its conserved first and last residue. Fields, in order: CDR3 DNA, CDR3 protein, D gene, J gene, clone size, V gene. D genes are given only for firm matches. Not every row has a clone size; where given, it reads once, few, many or a size class.

TGTGCCAGCAGTTACCTGGACAGGGAAGGGGCTTTCTTT CASSYLDREGAFF TRBD1 TRBJ1-1 - TRBV12-3/TRBV12-4
TGTGCCAGCAGTCCATACCAGGTGGCCTACGAGCAGTACTTC CASSPYQVAYEQYF - TRBJ2-7 - TRBV6-5
TGTGCCAGTAGTATATGGGACACACAGACTAACTATGGCTACACCTTC CASSIWDTQTNYGYTF - TRBJ1-2 - TRBV19
TGTGCCAGCAGTGAATTGGGACTAGTCGGTGGTAATGAGCAGTTCTTC CASSELGLVGGNEQFF TRBD2 TRBJ2-1 - TRBV2
TGCGCCAGCAGCTTAGGGGCCACGGGCACAGATACGCAGTATTTT CASSLGATGTDTQYF - TRBJ2-3 - TRBV4-3
TGTGCCAGCAGGAAGACCCCCGGAGCGCAGTATTTT CASRKTPGAQYF - TRBJ2-3 - TRBV27
TGTGCCAGCAGCCCCGGAGGACAGGGATCTGAAAAACTGTTTTTT CASSPGGQGSEKLFF TRBD1 TRBJ1-4 - TRBV7-2
TGTGCCAGCAGCGTCAGACAGGGCCCTGAAGCTTTCTTT CASSVRQGPEAFF TRBD1 TRBJ1-1 - TRBV9
TGTGCCAGCAGTGGAGTTATGAATGAGCAGTTCTTC CASSGVMNEQFF - TRBJ2-1 - TRBV27
TGTGCCAGCTCACCACACAGGGAGTACCCCTACGAGCAGTACTTC CASSPHREYPYEQYF - TRBJ2-7 - TRBV18
TGTGCCAGCAGTGACAGTTCGGCTAGCGGGGGGACAGATACGCAGTATTTT CASSDSSASGGTDTQYF TRBD2 TRBJ2-3 few TRBV6-4
TGTGCCAGCAGCTTAGAACAGGGCTATGGCTACACCTTC CASSLEQGYGYTF - TRBJ1-2 - TRBV7-9
TGTGCCAGCAGCGAGACAGGGGGCGCCGGCTACAATGAGCAGTTCTTC CASSETGGAGYNEQFF TRBD1 TRBJ2-1 once TRBV2
TGTGCCAGCTTAAATTTTAGGGATTCAACGGGGGAGCAGTACTTC CASLNFRDSTGEQYF - TRBJ2-7 - TRBV18
TGTGCCAGCAGCTCATCAGGGGGCCCCGGCACTGAAGCTTTCTTT CASSSSGGPGTEAFF TRBD1 TRBJ1-1 once TRBV7-3
TGTGCCAGCAGGGCTGGCACAGATACGCAGTATTTT CASRAGTDTQYF - TRBJ2-3 - TRBV27
TGTGCCAGCAGCTTTGGAGGTGGGAATGAGCAGTTCTTC CASSFGGGNEQFF - TRBJ2-1 - TRBV5-4
TGCGCCAGCAGCTTGGGGGGCGGGGACCAGAACACTGAAGCTTTCTTT CASSLGGGDQNTEAFF - TRBJ1-1 - TRBV5-1
TGTGCCTTTAGTACTAGCTTCGTTCCCTACGAGCAGTACTTC CAFSTSFVPYEQYF - TRBJ2-7 - TRBV30
TGTGCCAGCAGCCAAGATGGGGACATCAGGCAGCCCCAGCATTTT CASSQDGDIRQPQHF - TRBJ1-5 - TRBV3-1/TRBV3-2
TGTGCCAGCAGCTTAACTAGCGGGGGTGTCGATACGCAGTATTTT CASSLTSGGVDTQYF TRBD2 TRBJ2-3 - TRBV7-2
TGTGCCAGCACCAGGGGAGGACAGGGGGCTTTCTTT CASTRGGQGAFF TRBD1 TRBJ1-1 once TRBV6-6
TGTGCCAGCAGTTTCGGGACTAGCGGCACCGGGGAGCTGTTTTTT CASSFGTSGTGELFF TRBD2 TRBJ2-2 - TRBV27
TGTGCCAGTAGTATGGGAGCCCGGGCTTTAGGCGACGAGCAGTACTTC CASSMGARALGDEQYF - TRBJ2-7 - TRBV19
TGCGCCAGCAGCTCGGGACAAACTTCGAACACCGGGGAGCTGTTTTTT CASSSGQTSNTGELFF - TRBJ2-2 - TRBV5-1
TGCGCCAGCAGCTTCGCAGAGGGAATGAACACTGAAGCTTTCTTT CASSFAEGMNTEAFF - TRBJ1-1 - TRBV5-1
TGTGCCAGCAGCTTAGGCCAGGCCCAATGGACTGAAGCTTTCTTT CASSLGQAQWTEAFF - TRBJ1-1 - TRBV7-9
TGTGCCAGCAGTTTTCGCAGGGAGGCCCAGTTCTTC CASSFRREAQFF - TRBJ2-1 - TRBV12-3/TRBV12-4
TGCGCCAGCAGCTTGGCCGCGAGGGCCCAAGAGACCCAGTACTTC CASSLAARAQETQYF - TRBJ2-5 - TRBV5-1
TGTGCCAGCAGTTTATTTGGCGGGGGGCGCACAGATACGCAGTATTTT CASSLFGGGRTDTQYF TRBD2 TRBJ2-3 - TRBV28
TGTGCCAGCAGTTTCCCAGCAGGGGGGTTCGGCTACACCTTC CASSFPAGGFGYTF TRBD1 TRBJ1-2 - TRBV28
TGTGCTAGTGGACCCGGGACAGGGGCTGGAAACACCATATATTTT CASGPGTGAGNTIYF TRBD1 TRBJ1-3 - TRBV12-5
TGTGCCAGCAGCCAAGCCCGACTAGCCCTGGGCAATGAGCAGTTCTTC CASSQARLALGNEQFF TRBD2 TRBJ2-1 - TRBV14
TGTGCCAGCTCATCCAGCGGGGGGCCCGACATCTATGGCTACACCTTC CASSSSGGPDIYGYTF - TRBJ1-2 - TRBV18
TGTGCCAGCCACGGGACAGCTACCTACGAGCAGTACTTC CASHGTATYEQYF TRBD1 TRBJ2-7 many TRBV18
TGTGCCAGCAGCCCCCACTTAGCGGGGGGGATAGATACGCAGTATTTT CASSPHLAGGIDTQYF TRBD2 TRBJ2-3 - TRBV13
TGCAGTGCTAGTCCTCGTGGCGGGGTGATCACAGATACGCAGTATTTT CSASPRGGVITDTQYF - TRBJ2-3 - TRBV20-1
TGTGCCAGCAGTTTGGTCCCGGGTGAAAAACTGTTTTTT CASSLVPGEKLFF - TRBJ1-4 - TRBV12-3/TRBV12-4
TGTGCTAGTGGCCCGCAGGGGGCAGGTTATAATTCACCCCTCCACTTT CASGPQGAGYNSPLHF TRBD1 TRBJ1-6 - TRBV12-5
TGTGCCAGCAGCTTAGCAGGGGGTGACACCATATATTTT CASSLAGGDTIYF - TRBJ1-3 - TRBV7-9
TGTGCCAGTAGTCAGCAGGGAGGGCAGCCCCAGCATTTT CASSQQGGQPQHF - TRBJ1-5 few TRBV19
TGTGCCAGCAAGGGGACAAACAACTATGGCTACACCTTC CASKGTNNYGYTF - TRBJ1-2 - TRBV27
TGTGCCAGCAGCGACCTAGCGGGGACGGCAGCGGGGGAGCTGTTTTTT CASSDLAGTAAGELFF TRBD2 TRBJ2-2 - TRBV7-6
TGTGCCAGCAGCTTAGATTTCTCGGTGAATCAGCCCCAGCATTTT CASSLDFSVNQPQHF - TRBJ1-5 - TRBV11-2
TGTGCCAGCAGCTTGAGCCAGGGTAAAGATTCACCCCTCCACTTT CASSLSQGKDSPLHF - TRBJ1-6 - TRBV5-4